This T cell receptor beta chain stems from a study of control samples from healthy donors and cancer patients (TCRdb year 2020). The library was produced with the immunoSEQ multiplex PCR assay. The clones in this table, taken by TCRdb from immuneACCESS, are in-frame only. Not every clone is retained; where verified, under half of the shortfall comes from an unresolved V gene, and the cause of the rest is unknown. A total of around 150,000 clones appear in this sample, 70% to 90% of them only once. The ten largest clones represent around 11% of the sample. The cysteine opens and the phenylalanine closes a CDR3 of 12 amino acids. Only CDR3 DNA remains: 36 bases, in frame from the first base. CDR1 and CDR2 (LNHNV, YYDKDF) derive from the germline V gene (reference sequence). Relative to germline, V is 0 bases shorter and J is 4 bases shorter, with 4 bases between their ends. Comment on this clone: What this receptor recognizes is not known. No per-base quality is available; no much larger clone lies one base away.

Sequenced: blood. This TCR derives from a man younger than 45 in good health. The V and J genes are TRBV15 and TRBJ2-7; too little of a D gene remains to name it. The CDR3 region has the sequence CATSREGYEQYF. Here is the DNA: TGTGCCACCAGCAGAGAAGGGTACGAGCAGTACTTC.